These T cell receptor beta chains were read from a single sample in a study of CD8+ T cells in alopecia areata. TCRdb keeps only in-frame clones here, not all; method: immunoSEQ multiplex PCR. The profile shows 160,000 or so clones, about 53% of them singletons. Sequenced here: CD8+ T cells sorted from blood, sampled at week 0. The receptors were gathered from a human donor with alopecia areata. Both conserved end residues are part of each CDR3. Each record gives: V gene, J gene, clone size, D gene, CDR3 DNA, CDR3 protein. D genes are given only for firm matches. A clone size is listed for some rows: how often the clone was seen (once, few, many), or a class if it is expanded.

v_gene: TRBV25-1; j_gene: TRBJ1-6; abundance: .; d_gene: .; CDR3nt: TGTGCCAGCATTGAGGACAGAAAGGATTCACCCCTCCACTTT; CDR3aa: CASIEDRKDSPLHF
v_gene: TRBV13; j_gene: TRBJ1-1; abundance: .; d_gene: .; CDR3nt: TGTGCCAGCAGCTCCGGGGGGGGATGGAGCACTGAAGCTTTCTTT; CDR3aa: CASSSGGGWSTEAFF
v_gene: TRBV30; j_gene: TRBJ2-7; abundance: .; d_gene: .; CDR3nt: TGTGCCTGGAGTGTTGGCGTCGCGTCCGAGCAGTACTTC; CDR3aa: CAWSVGVASEQYF
v_gene: TRBV6-6; j_gene: TRBJ1-2; abundance: .; d_gene: .; CDR3nt: TGTGCCAGTTTCCTAGGCTATGGCTACACCTTC; CDR3aa: CASFLGYGYTF
v_gene: TRBV27; j_gene: TRBJ1-5; abundance: .; d_gene: TRBD1; CDR3nt: TGTGCCAGCAGTCCCCTCCCAGGGGGGCCAAGGCAGCCCCAGCATTTT; CDR3aa: CASSPLPGGPRQPQHF
v_gene: TRBV27; j_gene: TRBJ2-1; abundance: .; d_gene: .; CDR3nt: TGTGCCAGCAGTTTACGACCTCTGGATGAGCAGTTCTTC; CDR3aa: CASSLRPLDEQFF
v_gene: TRBV10-2; j_gene: TRBJ2-7; abundance: .; d_gene: TRBD1; CDR3nt: TGCGCCAGCAGTCAAACGACAGGGGGGGACGAGCAGTACTTC; CDR3aa: CASSQTTGGDEQYF
v_gene: TRBV29-1; j_gene: TRBJ2-1; abundance: .; d_gene: TRBD1; CDR3nt: TGCAGCGTTGAAGTGGGACAGGGGTCCAATGAGCAGTTCTTC; CDR3aa: CSVEVGQGSNEQFF
v_gene: TRBV7-8; j_gene: TRBJ2-7; abundance: .; d_gene: TRBD1; CDR3nt: TGTGCCAGCAGCCAAGGGACAGGGGCCTACGAGCAGTACTTC; CDR3aa: CASSQGTGAYEQYF
v_gene: TRBV29-1; j_gene: TRBJ1-1; abundance: .; d_gene: .; CDR3nt: TGCAGCGTTGAAGGGACTGAGAACACTGAAGCTTTCTTT; CDR3aa: CSVEGTENTEAFF
v_gene: TRBV30; j_gene: TRBJ2-7; abundance: .; d_gene: TRBD1; CDR3nt: TGTGCCTGGAGTGTGGGGACAGGGTCTTACGAGCAGTACTTC; CDR3aa: CAWSVGTGSYEQYF
v_gene: TRBV29-1; j_gene: TRBJ1-1; abundance: .; d_gene: .; CDR3nt: TGCAGCGTTGGAATCGGCGGGGGCACTGAAGCTTTCTTT; CDR3aa: CSVGIGGGTEAFF
v_gene: TRBV30; j_gene: TRBJ1-1; abundance: .; d_gene: TRBD1; CDR3nt: TGTGCCTGGAGTGCGGACAGGATGGAAGCTTTCTTT; CDR3aa: CAWSADRMEAFF
v_gene: TRBV14; j_gene: TRBJ1-1; abundance: few; d_gene: .; CDR3nt: TGTGCCAGCAGCCAAGAGAGTTTCGCTGAAGCTTTCTTT; CDR3aa: CASSQESFAEAFF
v_gene: TRBV7-9; j_gene: TRBJ2-5; abundance: few; d_gene: .; CDR3nt: TGTGCCAGCAGCTTAGTGCAGATCCAAGAGACCCAGTACTTC; CDR3aa: CASSLVQIQETQYF
v_gene: TRBV4-3; j_gene: TRBJ1-4; abundance: few; d_gene: TRBD1; CDR3nt: TGCGCCAGCAGTCTAACAGGGGTTACTAATGAAAAACTGTTTTTT; CDR3aa: CASSLTGVTNEKLFF
v_gene: TRBV29-1; j_gene: TRBJ2-7; abundance: few; d_gene: .; CDR3nt: TGCAGCGTTGATACCAGGCTCAACGAGCAGTACTTC; CDR3aa: CSVDTRLNEQYF
v_gene: TRBV13; j_gene: TRBJ2-1; abundance: few; d_gene: .; CDR3nt: TGTGCCAGCAGCTTACCCACTTTCTATGGCAATGAGCAGTTCTTC; CDR3aa: CASSLPTFYGNEQFF
v_gene: TRBV15; j_gene: TRBJ2-1; abundance: .; d_gene: .; CDR3nt: TGTGCCACCAGCAGACCTACAGGGTATGAGCAGTTCTTC; CDR3aa: CATSRPTGYEQFF
v_gene: TRBV19; j_gene: TRBJ1-1; abundance: few; d_gene: .; CDR3nt: TGTGCCAGTAAACCTGGGGGAAGTGCTGAAGCTTTCTTT; CDR3aa: CASKPGGSAEAFF
v_gene: TRBV3-2; j_gene: TRBJ2-7; abundance: once; d_gene: .; CDR3nt: TGTGCCAGCAGCCGGGCCCTCTTC; CDR3aa: CASSRALF
v_gene: TRBV2; j_gene: TRBJ2-7; abundance: .; d_gene: .; CDR3nt: TGTGCCAGCAGTGAAGCGTGGGGGAACGGGTACGAGCAGTACTTC; CDR3aa: CASSEAWGNGYEQYF
v_gene: TRBV30; j_gene: TRBJ2-1; abundance: .; d_gene: TRBD2; CDR3nt: TGTGCCTGGAGTGTGTCTAGCGGGGGCGATGAGCAGTTCTTC; CDR3aa: CAWSVSSGGDEQFF
v_gene: TRBV12-5; j_gene: TRBJ1-6; abundance: few; d_gene: TRBD1; CDR3nt: TGTGCTAGTGCCGACCGGGACAGGGGGCCATCACCCCTCCACTTT; CDR3aa: CASADRDRGPSPLHF
v_gene: TRBV19; j_gene: TRBJ1-4; abundance: few; d_gene: .; CDR3nt: TGTGCCAGTAGTCTCGGACAGGAAAAACTGTTTTTT; CDR3aa: CASSLGQEKLFF
v_gene: TRBV2; j_gene: TRBJ1-1; abundance: .; d_gene: .; CDR3nt: TGTGCCAGCCTTAGGGGAAGCACTGAAGCTTTCTTT; CDR3aa: CASLRGSTEAFF
v_gene: TRBV30; j_gene: TRBJ2-3; abundance: .; d_gene: .; CDR3nt: TGTGCCTGGAGTGTAGACAGCACTAGCACAGATACGCAGTATTTT; CDR3aa: CAWSVDSTSTDTQYF
v_gene: TRBV4-3; j_gene: TRBJ2-3; abundance: .; d_gene: .; CDR3nt: TGCGCCAGCAGCCAAGACGCAGAAGATACGCAGTATTTT; CDR3aa: CASSQDAEDTQYF
v_gene: TRBV14; j_gene: TRBJ1-6; abundance: few; d_gene: .; CDR3nt: TGTGCCAGCAGCCAAGGGACAGTTAATTCACCCCTCCACTTT; CDR3aa: CASSQGTVNSPLHF
v_gene: TRBV29-1; j_gene: TRBJ1-5; abundance: few; d_gene: TRBD1; CDR3nt: TGCAGCGTGGTGACAGGGGACAACAATCAGCCCCAGCATTTT; CDR3aa: CSVVTGDNNQPQHF
v_gene: TRBV19; j_gene: TRBJ2-7; abundance: .; d_gene: .; CDR3nt: TGTGCCAGTAGCCAGACCGGCTACGAGCAGTACTTC; CDR3aa: CASSQTGYEQYF
v_gene: TRBV6-1; j_gene: TRBJ1-2; abundance: .; d_gene: .; CDR3nt: TGTGCCATCCTACTGGGGCAGAGGTTCTATGGCTACACCTTC; CDR3aa: CAILLGQRFYGYTF
v_gene: TRBV7-9; j_gene: TRBJ2-7; abundance: .; d_gene: .; CDR3nt: TGTGCCAGCACAGACAGGCCCCCCTACGAGCAGTACTTC; CDR3aa: CASTDRPPYEQYF
v_gene: TRBV5-4; j_gene: TRBJ1-6; abundance: .; d_gene: .; CDR3nt: TGTGCCAGCAGTACAGAGAATTCACCCCTCCACTTT; CDR3aa: CASSTENSPLHF
v_gene: TRBV6-5; j_gene: TRBJ1-5; abundance: few; d_gene: .; CDR3nt: TGTGCCAGCAGTGCGACCGCCCTGGACTATCAGCCCCAGCATTTT; CDR3aa: CASSATALDYQPQHF
v_gene: TRBV4-1; j_gene: TRBJ2-7; abundance: .; d_gene: TRBD1; CDR3nt: TGCGCCAGCAGCCATCGACAGGGGGTTTACGAGCAGTACTTC; CDR3aa: CASSHRQGVYEQYF
v_gene: TRBV9; j_gene: TRBJ1-2; abundance: .; d_gene: .; CDR3nt: TGTGCCAGCAGCGAAACAGCGAATTCCTATGGCTACACCTTC; CDR3aa: CASSETANSYGYTF
v_gene: TRBV2; j_gene: TRBJ2-5; abundance: .; d_gene: .; CDR3nt: TGTGCCAGCAGTGTTGGGGAGACCCAGTACTTC; CDR3aa: CASSVGETQYF
v_gene: TRBV28; j_gene: TRBJ2-5; abundance: .; d_gene: TRBD2; CDR3nt: TGTGCCAGCAGTCGGACTAGCGGGGGGGACCAAGAGACCCAGTACTTC; CDR3aa: CASSRTSGGDQETQYF
v_gene: TRBV13; j_gene: TRBJ2-3; abundance: once; d_gene: .; CDR3nt: TGTGCCAACAGCTTAAGCACTCTCGCAGATACGCAGTATTTT; CDR3aa: CANSLSTLADTQYF
v_gene: TRBV4-3; j_gene: TRBJ2-1; abundance: .; d_gene: TRBD2; CDR3nt: TGCGCCAGCAGCCAAGATCGGGGAGGGGCCGAGGAGCAGTTCTTC; CDR3aa: CASSQDRGGAEEQFF